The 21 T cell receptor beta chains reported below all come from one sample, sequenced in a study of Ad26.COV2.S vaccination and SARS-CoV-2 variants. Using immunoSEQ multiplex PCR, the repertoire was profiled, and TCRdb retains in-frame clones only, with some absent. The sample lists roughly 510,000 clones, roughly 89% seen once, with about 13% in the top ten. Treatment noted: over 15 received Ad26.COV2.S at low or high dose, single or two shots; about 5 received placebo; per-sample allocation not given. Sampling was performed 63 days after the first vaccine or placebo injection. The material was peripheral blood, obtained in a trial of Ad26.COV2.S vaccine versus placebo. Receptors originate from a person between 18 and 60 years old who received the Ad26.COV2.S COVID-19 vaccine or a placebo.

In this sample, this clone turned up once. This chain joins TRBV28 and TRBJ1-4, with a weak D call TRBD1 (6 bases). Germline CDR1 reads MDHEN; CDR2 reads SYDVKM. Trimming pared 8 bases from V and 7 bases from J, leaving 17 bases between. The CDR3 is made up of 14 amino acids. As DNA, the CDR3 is TGTGCCAGCCGATTAGGGGGTGGATCTGAAAAACTGTTTTTT. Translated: CASRLGGGSEKLFF.

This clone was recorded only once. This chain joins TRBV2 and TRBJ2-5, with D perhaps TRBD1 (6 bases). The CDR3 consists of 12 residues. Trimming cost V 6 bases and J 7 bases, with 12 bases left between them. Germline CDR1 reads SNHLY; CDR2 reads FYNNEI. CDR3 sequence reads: CASSDRRGTQYF. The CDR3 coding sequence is TGTGCCAGCAGCGACAGGAGAGGGACCCAGTACTTC.

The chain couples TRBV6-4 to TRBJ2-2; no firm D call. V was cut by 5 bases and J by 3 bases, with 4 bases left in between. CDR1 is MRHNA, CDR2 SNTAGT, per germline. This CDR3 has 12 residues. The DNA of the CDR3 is TGTGCCAGCAGTAGGGACACCGGGGAGCTGTTTTTT. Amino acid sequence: CASSRDTGELFF.

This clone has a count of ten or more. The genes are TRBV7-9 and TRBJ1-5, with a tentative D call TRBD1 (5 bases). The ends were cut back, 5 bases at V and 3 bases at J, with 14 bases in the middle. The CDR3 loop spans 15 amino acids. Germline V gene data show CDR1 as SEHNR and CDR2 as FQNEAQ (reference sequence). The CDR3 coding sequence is TGTGCCAGCAGCGGGGGAAGGGCGATCAATCAGCCCCAGCATTTT. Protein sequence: CASSGGRAINQPQHF.

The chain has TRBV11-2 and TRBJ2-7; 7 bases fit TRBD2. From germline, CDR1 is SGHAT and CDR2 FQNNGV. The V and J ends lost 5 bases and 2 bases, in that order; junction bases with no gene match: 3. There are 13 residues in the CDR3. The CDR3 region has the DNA TGTGCCAGCAGCCCTGGGAGGGCCTACGAGCAGTACTTC. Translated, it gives CASSPGRAYEQYF.

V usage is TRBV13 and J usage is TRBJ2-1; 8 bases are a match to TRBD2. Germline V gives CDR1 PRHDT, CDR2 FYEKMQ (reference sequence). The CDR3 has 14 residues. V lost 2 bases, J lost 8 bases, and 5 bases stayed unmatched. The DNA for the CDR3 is TGTGCCAGCAGCTTAAAGCGGGAGCTGGATGAGCAGTTCTTC. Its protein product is CASSLKRELDEQFF.

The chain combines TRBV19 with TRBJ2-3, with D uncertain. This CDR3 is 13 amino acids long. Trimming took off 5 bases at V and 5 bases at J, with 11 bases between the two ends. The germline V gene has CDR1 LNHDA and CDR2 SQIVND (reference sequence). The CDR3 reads CASSLRIGDTQYF. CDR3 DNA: TGTGCCAGTAGTCTTCGAATTGGAGATACGCAGTATTTT.

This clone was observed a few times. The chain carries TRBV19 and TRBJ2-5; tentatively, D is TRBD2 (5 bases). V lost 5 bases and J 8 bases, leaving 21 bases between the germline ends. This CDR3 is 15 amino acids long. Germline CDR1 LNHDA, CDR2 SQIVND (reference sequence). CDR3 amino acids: CASSPSSGAQSTQYF. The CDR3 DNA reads TGTGCCAGTAGTCCATCGAGCGGAGCCCAATCTACCCAGTACTTC.

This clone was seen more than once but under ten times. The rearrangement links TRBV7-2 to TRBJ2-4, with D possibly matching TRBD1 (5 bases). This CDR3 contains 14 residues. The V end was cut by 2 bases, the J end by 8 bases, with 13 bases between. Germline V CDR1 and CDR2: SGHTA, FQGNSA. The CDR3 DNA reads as TGTGCCAGCAGCTTATCGTGGGGCGCGGACATTCAGTACTTC. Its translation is CASSLSWGADIQYF.

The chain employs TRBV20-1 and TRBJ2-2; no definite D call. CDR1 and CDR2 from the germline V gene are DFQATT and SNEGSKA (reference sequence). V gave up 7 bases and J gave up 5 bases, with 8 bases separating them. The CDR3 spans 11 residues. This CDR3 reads CSDSGTGELFF. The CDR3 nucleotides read TGCAGTGACAGTGGGACCGGGGAGCTGTTTTTT.

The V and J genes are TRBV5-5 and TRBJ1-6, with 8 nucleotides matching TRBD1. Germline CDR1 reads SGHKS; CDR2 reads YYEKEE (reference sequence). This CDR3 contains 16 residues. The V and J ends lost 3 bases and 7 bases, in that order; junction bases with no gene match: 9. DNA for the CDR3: TGTGCCAGCAGCTCTTGGACAGGGCGGGGAAATTCACCCCTCCACTTT. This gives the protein CASSSWTGRGNSPLHF.

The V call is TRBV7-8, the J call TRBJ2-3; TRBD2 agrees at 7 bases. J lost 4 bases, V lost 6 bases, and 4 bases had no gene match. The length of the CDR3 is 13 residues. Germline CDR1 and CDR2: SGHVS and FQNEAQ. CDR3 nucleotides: TGTGCCAGCAGGGTAGGGAGGGCAGATACGCAGTATTTT. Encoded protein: CASRVGRADTQYF.

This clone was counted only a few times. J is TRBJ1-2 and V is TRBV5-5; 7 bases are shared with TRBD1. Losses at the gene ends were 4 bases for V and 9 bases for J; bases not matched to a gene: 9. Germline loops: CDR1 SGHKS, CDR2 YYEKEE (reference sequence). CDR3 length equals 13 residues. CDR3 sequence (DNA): TGTGCCAGCAGCCGGGCGGGGGACAGCAGCTACACCTTC. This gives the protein CASSRAGDSSYTF. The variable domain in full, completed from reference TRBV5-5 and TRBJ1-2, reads DAGVTQSPTHLIKTRGQQVTLRCSPISGHKSVSWYQQVLGQGPQFIFQYYEKEERGRGNFPDRFSARQFPNYSSELNVNALLLGDSALYLCASSRAGDSSYTFGSGTRLTVV.

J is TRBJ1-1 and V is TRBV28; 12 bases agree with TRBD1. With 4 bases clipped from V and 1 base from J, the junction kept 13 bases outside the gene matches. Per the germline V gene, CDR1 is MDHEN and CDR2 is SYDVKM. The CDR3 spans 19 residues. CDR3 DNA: TGTGCCAGCAGTTCCCCCGGGACAGGGGGCGGGAGAGAGAACACTGAAGCTTTCTTT. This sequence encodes CASSSPGTGGGRENTEAFF.

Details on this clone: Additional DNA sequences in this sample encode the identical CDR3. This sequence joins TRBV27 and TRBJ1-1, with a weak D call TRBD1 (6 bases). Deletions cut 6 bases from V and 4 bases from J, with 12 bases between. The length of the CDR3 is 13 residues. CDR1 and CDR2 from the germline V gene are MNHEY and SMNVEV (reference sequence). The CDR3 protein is CASRRNRVTEAFF. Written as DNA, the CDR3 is TGTGCCAGCAGGCGGAACAGGGTCACTGAAGCTTTCTTT.

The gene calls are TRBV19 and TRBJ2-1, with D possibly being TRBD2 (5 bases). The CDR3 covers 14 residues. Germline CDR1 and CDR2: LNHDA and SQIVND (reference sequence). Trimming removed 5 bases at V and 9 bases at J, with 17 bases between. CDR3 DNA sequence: TGTGCCAGTAGTGACACCCCCCGGGCGGGTGAGCAGTTCTTC. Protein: CASSDTPRAGEQFF.

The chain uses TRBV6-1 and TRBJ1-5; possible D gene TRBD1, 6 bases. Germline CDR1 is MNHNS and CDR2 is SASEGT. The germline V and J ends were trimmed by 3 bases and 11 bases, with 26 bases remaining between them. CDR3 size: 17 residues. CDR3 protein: CASSDVNRVGFVRSQHF. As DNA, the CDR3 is TGTGCCAGCAGTGATGTGAACAGGGTGGGTTTTGTAAGGTCCCAGCATTTT.

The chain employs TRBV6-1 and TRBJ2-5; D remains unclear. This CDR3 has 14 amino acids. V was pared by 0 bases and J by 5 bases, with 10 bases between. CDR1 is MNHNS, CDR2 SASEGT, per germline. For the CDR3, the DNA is TGTGCCAGCAGTGAAGCTCCATCGGCGGAGACCCAGTACTTC. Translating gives CASSEAPSAETQYF.

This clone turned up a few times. CDR3 nucleotides: TGTGCCAGCAGCTACCCGAGCCAGTCCCAGTACTTC. Its translation: CASSYPSQSQYF. This chain links TRBV7-2 with TRBJ2-5; D not certain. CDR1 and CDR2 from the germline V gene are SGHTA and FQGNSA. Trimming stripped 4 bases from V and 9 bases from J, with 12 bases between. The length of the CDR3 is 12 residues.

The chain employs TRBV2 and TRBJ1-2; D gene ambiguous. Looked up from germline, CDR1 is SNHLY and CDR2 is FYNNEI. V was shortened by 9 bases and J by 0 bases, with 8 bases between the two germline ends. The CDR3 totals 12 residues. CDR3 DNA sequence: TGTGCCAGTTTGAGTGCTAACTATGGCTACACCTTC. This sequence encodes CASLSANYGYTF.

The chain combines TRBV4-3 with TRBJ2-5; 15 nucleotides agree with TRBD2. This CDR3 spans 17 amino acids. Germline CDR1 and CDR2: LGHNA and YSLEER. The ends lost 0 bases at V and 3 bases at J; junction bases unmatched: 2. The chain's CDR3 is CASSQDWTSGREETQYF. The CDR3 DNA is TGCGCCAGCAGCCAAGATTGGACTAGCGGGAGGGAAGAGACCCAGTACTTC.